The 13 T cell receptor beta chains presented below share a single source sample, sequenced in a study of TIL therapy for anti-PD-1-resistant metastatic lung cancer. Time point of the sample: pre-treatment sample, taken before nivolumab and TIL therapy. This was the immunoSEQ v3 assay. Sequenced by immunoSEQ multiplex PCR; TCRdb stores in-frame clones only, minus some. The sample has about 52,000 clones, around 80% seen once. Sequenced here: blood, sampled at baseline. The receptors derive from a woman aged 30-79 years with non-small cell lung cancer.

V is TRBV7-2 and J is TRBJ1-1; perhaps TRBD1 as D (5 bases). The CDR3 length is 14 residues. In germline, CDR1 is SGHTA, CDR2 FQGNSA. With 5 bases removed from V and 1 base from J, the gap between germline ends came to 11 bases. CDR3 amino acids: CASSPQVANTEAFF. CDR3 nucleotides: TGTGCCAGCAGCCCACAGGTTGCGAACACTGAAGCTTTCTTT.

The chain couples TRBV18 to TRBJ2-1, with 7 bases identical to TRBD1. With 3 bases clipped from V and 7 bases from J, the junction kept 9 bases outside the gene matches. This CDR3 is built from 15 residues. Germline CDR1 is KGHSH and CDR2 is LQKENI. In DNA, the CDR3 is TGTGCCAGCTCACCCACTGGTGACAGGGCGAATGAGCAGTTCTTC. Translating it yields CASSPTGDRANEQFF.

The gene calls are TRBV6-6 and TRBJ1-2; D is ambiguous. The CDR3 spans 13 residues. The germline V gene has CDR1 MNHNY and CDR2 SVGAGI (reference sequence). The ends were cut back, 8 bases at V and 3 bases at J, with 13 bases in the middle. The CDR3 is CASGIRRHYGYTF. DNA for the CDR3: TGTGCCAGCGGCATAAGGCGACACTATGGCTACACCTTC.

The rearrangement uses TRBV7-2 and TRBJ1-2; D call uncertain. There are 15 residues in the CDR3. The V and J ends lost 1 base and 3 bases respectively, with 12 bases between them. Per the germline V gene, CDR1 is SGHTA and CDR2 is FQGNSA. CDR3 nucleotide sequence: TGTGCCAGCAGCTTAGAACTGGACGTTTACTATGGCTACACCTTC. This codes for CASSLELDVYYGYTF.

The sample holds a few counts of this clone. V usage is TRBV15 and J usage is TRBJ1-2, with D perhaps matching TRBD1 (5 bases). The CDR3 sequence is 12 residues long. V lost 5 bases and J 6 bases, leaving 10 bases between the germline ends. Germline lookup yields CDR1 LNHNV and CDR2 YYDKDF (reference sequence). The CDR3 DNA follows: TGTGCCACCAGCTTCAGACAGAATGGCTACACCTTC. Translation gives CATSFRQNGYTF.

V is TRBV11-2 and J is TRBJ2-6; D is unclear. This CDR3 has 19 residues. The V gene lost 4 bases and the J gene lost 2 bases, with 21 bases spanning the gap. Germline CDR1 reads SGHAT; CDR2 reads FQNNGV. Written as DNA, the CDR3 is TGTGCCAGCAGCTCCTTCCCCGGGCTGACCTCAGCTGGGGCCAACGTCCTGACTTTC. It translates to CASSSFPGLTSAGANVLTF.

The V gene is TRBV7-9, the J gene TRBJ1-6; TRBD1 matches 11 bases. V lost 4 bases to trimming and J lost 8 bases; unmatched junction nucleotides: 4. This CDR3 has 15 amino acids. Germline V CDR1 and CDR2: SEHNR, FQNEAQ (reference sequence). CDR3 sequence reads: CASSSGTGGDSPLHF. The CDR3 bases are TGTGCCAGCAGCTCGGGGACAGGGGGGGATTCACCCCTCCACTTT.

The chain has TRBV5-5 and TRBJ2-3; D not resolved. Germline V CDR1 and CDR2: SGHKS, YYEKEE (reference sequence). The length of the CDR3 is 14 residues. Trimming took 0 bases from V and 2 from J, leaving 7 bases between them. The CDR3, as DNA: TGTGCCAGCAGCTTGGCCGTTACCACAGATACGCAGTATTTT. This gives the protein CASSLAVTTDTQYF. Combining the CDR3 with reference TRBV5-5 and TRBJ2-3 gives the whole variable domain DAGVTQSPTHLIKTRGQQVTLRCSPISGHKSVSWYQQVLGQGPQFIFQYYEKEERGRGNFPDRFSARQFPNYSSELNVNALLLGDSALYLCASSLAVTTDTQYFGPGTRLTVL.

In the case of this clone: Other DNA sequences from this sample encode an identical CDR3 as well. V gene TRBV7-8 combines with J gene TRBJ2-1; D call uncertain. In germline, CDR1 is SGHVS, CDR2 FQNEAQ. This CDR3 spans 11 amino acids. Trimming pared 1 base from V and 7 bases from J, leaving 2 bases between. The CDR3: CASSLGNEQFF. CDR3 in DNA: TGTGCCAGCAGCTTAGGGAATGAGCAGTTCTTC.

The J gene is TRBJ1-2, the V gene TRBV6-1; D not certain. The germline V gene has CDR1 MNHNS and CDR2 SASEGT. With 2 bases removed from V and 9 bases from J, the gap between germline ends came to 4 bases. The CDR3 is 10 residues long. The CDR3 loop is CASSEISYTF. CDR3 DNA sequence: TGTGCCAGCAGTGAAATTAGCTACACCTTC.

Details on this clone: Other nucleotide sequences in the sample specify the same CDR3. The chain links TRBV30 to TRBJ1-5; TRBD1 matches at 9 bases. The CDR3 consists of 14 residues. V dropped 3 bases and J dropped 2; count of bases not matched to a gene: 2. Germline assignment: CDR1 GTSNPN and CDR2 SVGIG (reference sequence). CDR3 DNA sequence: TGTGCCTGGAGCCGACAGGGGGGCAATCAGCCCCAGCATTTT. Translation gives CAWSRQGGNQPQHF. The full variable domain, rest sourced from reference TRBV30 and TRBJ1-5, is SQTIHQWPATLVQPVGSPLSLECTVEGTSNPNLYWYRQAAGRGLQLLFYSVGIGQISSEVPQNLSASRPQDRQFILSSKKLLLSDSGFYLCAWSRQGGNQPQHFGDGTRLSIL.

This chain connects TRBV28 to TRBJ2-1; 7 bases fit TRBD2. Losses at the gene ends were 4 bases for V and 0 bases for J; bases not matched to a gene: 6. CDR3 length equals 16 residues. Germline-derived CDR1 and CDR2 are MDHEN and SYDVKM. The CDR3 is CASSSPLAASYNEQFF. The CDR3 DNA sequence: TGTGCCAGCAGTTCCCCGCTAGCGGCCTCCTACAATGAGCAGTTCTTC.

V gene TRBV11-2 combines with J gene TRBJ2-6; TRBD1 aligns across 9 bases. The germline V gene has CDR1 SGHAT and CDR2 FQNNGV. The CDR3 runs to 16 residues. J lost 1 base, V lost 5 bases, and 3 bases had no gene match. CDR3 sequence reads: CASSRDRVSGANVLTF. CDR3 sequence (DNA): TGTGCCAGCAGCAGGGACAGGGTGTCTGGGGCCAACGTCCTGACTTTC. Combining the CDR3 with reference TRBV11-2 and TRBJ2-6 gives the whole variable domain EAGVAQSPRYKIIEKRQSVAFWCNPISGHATLYWYQQILGQGPKLLIQFQNNGVVDDSQLPKDRFSAERLKGVDSTLKIQPAKLEDSAVYLCASSRDRVSGANVLTFGAGSRLTVL.